The 11 T cell receptor beta chains below all came from one sample that was sequenced in a study of blood T cell repertoires in COVID-19. The repertoire was sequenced with immunoSEQ multiplex PCR; TCRdb's copy has only in-frame clones and lacks some. The table has about 210,000 clones, 80% seen once. Material for sequencing was PBMCs or T cells enriched from blood (not recorded which). These receptors were collected from a young man with acute COVID-19.

The rearrangement joins TRBV18 to TRBJ2-5; D unresolved. There are 14 residues in the CDR3. The V gene lost 1 base and the J gene lost 0 bases, with 6 bases spanning the gap. CDR1 KGHSH and CDR2 LQKENI come from the germline V gene. Written as DNA, the CDR3 is TGTGCCAGCTCACCACGACGGGACCAAGAGACCCAGTACTTC. Amino acids: CASSPRRDQETQYF.

The CDR3 sequence: CAIEGGANTQYF. CDR3 nucleotide sequence: TGTGCCATCGAAGGGGGCGCGAATACGCAGTATTTT. This rearrangement joins TRBV10-3 to TRBJ2-3; TRBD1 aligns across 7 bases. The CDR3 extends over 12 amino acids. After removal of 8 bases from V and 7 bases from J, the junction contained 6 bases not matched to a gene. Germline V gene data show CDR1 as ENHRY and CDR2 as SYGVKD.

This clone was picked up a small number of times. The CDR3 here is CASSENPGVEQYF. Here the CDR3 DNA reads TGTGCCAGCAGTGAAAACCCGGGTGTGGAGCAGTACTTC. This chain joins TRBV2 and TRBJ2-7; D gene unclear. This CDR3 has 13 amino acids. Germline assignment: CDR1 SNHLY and CDR2 FYNNEI. Trimming left V 2 bases short and J 7 bases short, with 12 bases between. Full variable domain (outside the CDR3, taken from reference TRBV2 and TRBJ2-7): EPEVTQTPSHQVTQMGQEVILRCVPISNHLYFYWYRQILGQKVEFLVSFYNNEISEKSEIFDDQFSVERPDGSNFTLKIRSTKLEDSAMYFCASSENPGVEQYFGPGTRLTVT.

The chain links TRBV30 to TRBJ2-1, with 9 positions matching TRBD1. The junction had 12 bases not matched to a gene; V was cut back by 5 bases and J by 7 bases. The CDR3 length is 15 residues. Germline V CDR1 and CDR2: GTSNPN, SVGIG (reference sequence). DNA of the CDR3: TGTGCCTGGGCCGGACCGGGACAGGGTAGAAATGAGCAGTTCTTC. Its translation: CAWAGPGQGRNEQFF.

The rearrangement joins TRBV3-1 (or the pseudogene TRBV3-2) to TRBJ2-1, with 9 bases matching TRBD2. The V gene's germline CDR1 is LGHDT and CDR2 YNNKEL (reference sequence). The CDR3 runs to 16 residues. V lost 5 bases and J lost 8; bases outside the gene matches: 13. CDR3: CASSGIGGRGGDEQFF. The DNA of the CDR3 is TGTGCCAGCAGCGGCATTGGTGGCCGCGGGGGGGATGAGCAGTTCTTC.

This chain uses TRBV11-3 with TRBJ2-3; D call uncertain. The germline V gene has CDR1 SGHNT and CDR2 YENEEA. Trimming stripped 2 bases from V and 2 bases from J, with 5 bases between. This CDR3 region has 13 residues. CDR3 sequence reads: CASSLSATDTQYF. The DNA of the CDR3 is TGTGCCAGCAGCTTAAGCGCCACAGATACGCAGTATTTT. Full variable domain (rest looked up from reference TRBV11-3 and TRBJ2-3): EAGVVQSPRYKIIEKKQPVAFWCNPISGHNTLYWYLQNLGQGPELLIRYENEEAVDDSQLPKDRFSAERLKGVDSTLKIQPAELGDSAVYLCASSLSATDTQYFGPGTRLTVL.

V usage is TRBV11-2 and J usage is TRBJ2-3; TRBD1 matches 9 bases. Germline lookup yields CDR1 SGHAT and CDR2 FQNNGV. The J segment lost 0 bases and the V segment lost 5 bases, leaving 15 bases of the junction unmatched. This CDR3 region has 19 residues. The CDR3 DNA is TGTGCCAGCAGCCGTATGGGGACAGGGACGATTTGGAGCACAGATACGCAGTATTTT. It translates to CASSRMGTGTIWSTDTQYF.

This chain uses TRBV5-1 with TRBJ2-4, with D possibly being TRBD1 (6 bases). V was cut by 4 bases and J by 0 bases, with 23 bases left in between. The CDR3 length is 19 residues. Germline V CDR1 and CDR2: SGHRS, YFSETQ. The CDR3 sequence is CASSPEVSTGKLAKNIQYF. In nucleotides, the CDR3 is TGCGCCAGCAGCCCGGAAGTCAGCACAGGGAAACTAGCCAAAAACATTCAGTACTTC.

The V and J genes are TRBV28 and TRBJ1-3; maybe TRBD1 (6 bases). Trimming stripped 7 bases from V and 7 bases from J, with 17 bases between. The CDR3 spans 14 residues. Germline CDR1 and CDR2: MDHEN and SYDVKM. The CDR3 DNA follows: TGTGCCAGCACCCTAGGACAGTCGGGGAACACCATATATTTT. Translated, it gives CASTLGQSGNTIYF.

The V gene is TRBV11-2, the J gene TRBJ2-3, with a weak D call TRBD2 (5 bases). Deletions cut 2 bases from V and 4 bases from J, with 13 bases between. CDR3 length: 15 residues. Germline V gene data show CDR1 as SGHAT and CDR2 as FQNNGV. CDR3 in amino acids: CASSLRSSPADTQYF. The CDR3 DNA sequence: TGTGCCAGCAGCTTAAGGTCTAGCCCCGCAGATACGCAGTATTTT.

The chain combines TRBV15 with TRBJ2-5; TRBD2 agrees at 7 bases. The V and J ends lost 0 bases and 2 bases, in that order; junction bases with no gene match: 15. CDR1 and CDR2 from the germline V gene are LNHNV and YYDKDF (reference sequence). The CDR3 covers 19 residues. CDR3 loop: CATSRDKRGFVDRQETQYF. In nucleotides, the CDR3 is TGTGCCACCAGCAGAGATAAGCGGGGTTTCGTAGACCGTCAAGAGACCCAGTACTTC.